This TCR beta chain is drawn from a study of PD-1 blockade in classical Hodgkin lymphoma. Study observations and caveats: Those patients who began receiving nivolumab less than 1 year after ASCT had lower diversity, and they were excluded. Complete responders entered with baseline diversity on par with newly diagnosed patients, the results showed.

Of note for this clone: Its antigen is not known.

Profiled with immunoSEQ multiplex PCR; TCRdb holds only in-frame clones, not every one. Of roughly 16,000 clones in the sample, about 80% were seen once. Trimming took off 4 bases at V and 7 bases at J, with 16 bases between the two ends. The CDR3 extends over 15 amino acids. The germline V gene encodes CDR1 SGHDN and CDR2 FVKESK. Brentuximab vedotin exposure varied among the patients, all of whom had relapsed after autologous stem cell transplantation. The sequences come from peripheral blood mononuclear cells (PBMCs), collected at baseline. This rearrangement joins TRBV14 to TRBJ1-4; D is possibly TRBD1 (6 bases). The sequence was collected from a human donor with classical Hodgkin lymphoma. For the CDR3, the DNA is TGTGCCAGCAGCCTGAACAGGGCGGGTGGTGAAAAACTGTTTTTT. Translated, it gives CASSLNRAGGEKLFF.